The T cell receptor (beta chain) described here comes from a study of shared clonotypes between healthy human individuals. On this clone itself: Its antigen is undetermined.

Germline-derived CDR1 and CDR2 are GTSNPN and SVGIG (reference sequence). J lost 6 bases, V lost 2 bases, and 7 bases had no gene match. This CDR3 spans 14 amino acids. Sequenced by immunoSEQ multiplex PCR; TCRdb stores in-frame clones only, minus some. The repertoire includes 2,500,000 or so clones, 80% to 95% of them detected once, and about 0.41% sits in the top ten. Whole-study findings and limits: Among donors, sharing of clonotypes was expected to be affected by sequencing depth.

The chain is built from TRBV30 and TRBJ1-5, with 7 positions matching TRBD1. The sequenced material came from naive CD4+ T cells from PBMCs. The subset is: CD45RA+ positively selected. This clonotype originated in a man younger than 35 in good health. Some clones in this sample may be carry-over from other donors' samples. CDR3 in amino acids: CAWSKDRVGQPQHF. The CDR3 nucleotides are TGTGCCTGGAGTAAAGACAGGGTTGGTCAGCCCCAGCATTTT. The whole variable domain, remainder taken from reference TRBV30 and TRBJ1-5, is SQTIHQWPATLVQPVGSPLSLECTVEGTSNPNLYWYRQAAGRGLQLLFYSVGIGQISSEVPQNLSASRPQDRQFILSSKKLLLSDSGFYLCAWSKDRVGQPQHFGDGTRLSIL.